The rows below give T cell receptor beta chains drawn from one sample of a study of a mutant IDH1 vaccine in newly diagnosed glioma. Profiling relied on immunoSEQ multiplex PCR, and the TCRdb table lists in-frame clones only, not all of them. The table includes some 80,000 clones, around 85% detected once. Their antigen targets remain unknown. The input for sequencing was PBMCs, taken from a glioma patient whose treatment included an IDH1 peptide vaccine. All receptors derive from a woman in her forties or fifties with glioma. CDR3s include the opening cysteine and the closing phenylalanine or tryptophan. The order of the fields is J gene, clone size, D gene, V gene, CDR3 DNA, CDR3 protein. D genes are given only for firm matches. Clone size, where shown, is once, few, many, or a class for clones that have expanded.

J gene: TRBJ2-5
clone size: NA
D gene: NA
V gene: TRBV28
CDR3 DNA: TGTGCCAGCAGGACGGGGACCGGGCTAGGAGAGACCCAGTACTTC
CDR3 protein: CASRTGTGLGETQYF

J gene: TRBJ1-5
clone size: NA
D gene: NA
V gene: TRBV28
CDR3 DNA: TGTGCCAGCTCTACAGGGTTCCAGCCCCAGCATTTT
CDR3 protein: CASSTGFQPQHF

J gene: TRBJ1-1
clone size: NA
D gene: NA
V gene: TRBV6-1
CDR3 DNA: TGTGCCAGTTCTTACAGTACAAACTCTGAAGCTTTCTTT
CDR3 protein: CASSYSTNSEAFF

J gene: TRBJ2-3
clone size: NA
D gene: NA
V gene: TRBV5-1
CDR3 DNA: TGCGCCAGCAGCTTGAGGGCACTTGATACGCAGTATTTT
CDR3 protein: CASSLRALDTQYF

J gene: TRBJ1-1
clone size: NA
D gene: TRBD1
V gene: TRBV28
CDR3 DNA: TGTGCCAGCAGTACCTCCGGGACAGGGTATACTGAAGCTTTCTTT
CDR3 protein: CASSTSGTGYTEAFF

J gene: TRBJ2-5
clone size: NA
D gene: NA
V gene: TRBV10-3
CDR3 DNA: TGTGCCATCAGTGGGGGGAGTGGAGGGGTCGGGGAGACCCAGTACTTC
CDR3 protein: CAISGGSGGVGETQYF

J gene: TRBJ2-7
clone size: NA
D gene: TRBD2
V gene: TRBV5-1
CDR3 DNA: TGCGCCAGCGGCTTGACTAGCGGGAGGTACGAGCAGTACTTC
CDR3 protein: CASGLTSGRYEQYF

J gene: TRBJ1-3
clone size: NA
D gene: NA
V gene: TRBV9
CDR3 DNA: TGTGCCAGCAGCGTAGCCGGGACTGGTGGAAACACCATATATTTT
CDR3 protein: CASSVAGTGGNTIYF

J gene: TRBJ1-2
clone size: once
D gene: NA
V gene: TRBV6-6
CDR3 DNA: TGTGCCAGCAATCGAGGGCCAGGGGAATTTAACTATGGCTACACCTTC
CDR3 protein: CASNRGPGEFNYGYTF

J gene: TRBJ1-1
clone size: NA
D gene: NA
V gene: TRBV5-1
CDR3 DNA: TGCGCCAGCAGCCCCCGGGGGAACACTGAAGCTTTCTTT
CDR3 protein: CASSPRGNTEAFF

J gene: TRBJ1-6
clone size: NA
D gene: NA
V gene: TRBV27
CDR3 DNA: TGTGCCAGCAGTTTAGGGCCATCTATTTATAATTCACCCCTCCACTTT
CDR3 protein: CASSLGPSIYNSPLHF

J gene: TRBJ1-1
clone size: NA
D gene: NA
V gene: TRBV4-1
CDR3 DNA: TGCGCCAGCAGCCAACTAAAGGGGCAGGGAGGCACTGAAGCTTTCTTT
CDR3 protein: CASSQLKGQGGTEAFF

J gene: TRBJ1-2
clone size: few
D gene: NA
V gene: TRBV28
CDR3 DNA: TGTGCCAGCAGTTTCGGCTACAGGGTTGGCTACACCTTC
CDR3 protein: CASSFGYRVGYTF

J gene: TRBJ2-5
clone size: NA
D gene: NA
V gene: TRBV7-2
CDR3 DNA: TGTGCCAGCAGCCGAACGAAACAAGAGACCCAGTACTTC
CDR3 protein: CASSRTKQETQYF

J gene: TRBJ2-4
clone size: NA
D gene: TRBD2
V gene: TRBV6-5
CDR3 DNA: TGTGCCAGCAGCCACGCTAGCGGGAGGTACATTCAGTACTTC
CDR3 protein: CASSHASGRYIQYF

J gene: TRBJ1-1
clone size: NA
D gene: TRBD1
V gene: TRBV5-1
CDR3 DNA: TGCGCCAGCAGCTTAACAGGGGGTAGGGACACTGAAGCTTTCTTT
CDR3 protein: CASSLTGGRDTEAFF

J gene: TRBJ2-7
clone size: NA
D gene: NA
V gene: TRBV27
CDR3 DNA: TGTGCCAGTTCGGGTTATGTTGGCCTCTCCTACGAGCAGTACTTC
CDR3 protein: CASSGYVGLSYEQYF

J gene: TRBJ2-7
clone size: NA
D gene: NA
V gene: TRBV4-1
CDR3 DNA: TGCGCCAGCAGCCATCTACCCTACGAGCAGTACTTC
CDR3 protein: CASSHLPYEQYF

J gene: TRBJ1-4
clone size: NA
D gene: TRBD1
V gene: TRBV18
CDR3 DNA: TGTGCCAGCTCACCTGAAAACCCGACAGGGTTTAATGAAAAACTGTTTTTT
CDR3 protein: CASSPENPTGFNEKLFF

J gene: TRBJ2-1
clone size: NA
D gene: TRBD2
V gene: TRBV2
CDR3 DNA: TGTGCCAGCAGTCGACTAGCGGGAGGCTACAATGAGCAGTTCTTC
CDR3 protein: CASSRLAGGYNEQFF

J gene: TRBJ1-6
clone size: NA
D gene: TRBD1
V gene: TRBV27
CDR3 DNA: TGTGCCAGCAGTTGGGACAGCTATAATTCACCCCTCCACTTT
CDR3 protein: CASSWDSYNSPLHF

J gene: TRBJ1-5
clone size: NA
D gene: NA
V gene: TRBV27
CDR3 DNA: TGTGCCAGCAGTTCCATCCTCCTAGGGATGGATCAGCCCCAGCATTTT
CDR3 protein: CASSSILLGMDQPQHF

J gene: TRBJ1-1
clone size: once
D gene: TRBD1
V gene: TRBV5-1
CDR3 DNA: TGCGCCAGCAGCATTGCAGGGGGCATGAACACTGAAGCTTTCTTT
CDR3 protein: CASSIAGGMNTEAFF

J gene: TRBJ2-5
clone size: NA
D gene: NA
V gene: TRBV29-1
CDR3 DNA: TGCAGCGGGGCTTACGGATCCCAAGAGACCCAGTACTTC
CDR3 protein: CSGAYGSQETQYF

J gene: TRBJ2-1
clone size: NA
D gene: NA
V gene: TRBV29-1
CDR3 DNA: TGCAGCGGACAGGTCAATGAGCAGTTCTTC
CDR3 protein: CSGQVNEQFF

J gene: TRBJ1-2
clone size: NA
D gene: NA
V gene: TRBV11-2
CDR3 DNA: TGTGCCAGCAGCTTAGTTGGGAGTGGCTACACCTTC
CDR3 protein: CASSLVGSGYTF

J gene: TRBJ2-7
clone size: once
D gene: TRBD1
V gene: TRBV4-1
CDR3 DNA: TGCGCCAGCAGCCCCTCCGCGGGGGGACAGGGGCGATACGAGCAGTACTTC
CDR3 protein: CASSPSAGGQGRYEQYF

J gene: TRBJ2-3
clone size: NA
D gene: NA
V gene: TRBV15
CDR3 DNA: TGTGCCACCAGCGGAGGGGCGGATACGCAGTATTTT
CDR3 protein: CATSGGADTQYF

J gene: TRBJ2-5
clone size: NA
D gene: NA
V gene: TRBV7-9
CDR3 DNA: TGTGCCAGCAGCTCAAGCTCCAGGGAAGTAGGGGAGACCCAGTACTTC
CDR3 protein: CASSSSSREVGETQYF

J gene: TRBJ2-6
clone size: NA
D gene: NA
V gene: TRBV28
CDR3 DNA: TGTGCCAGCAGTTTCCTAGGCTCAAAGGGGGCCAACGTCCTGACTTTC
CDR3 protein: CASSFLGSKGANVLTF

J gene: TRBJ2-1
clone size: NA
D gene: NA
V gene: TRBV5-1
CDR3 DNA: TGCGCCAGCAGCTTGGGGGGGCTCTACAATGAGCAGTTCTTC
CDR3 protein: CASSLGGLYNEQFF

J gene: TRBJ2-3
clone size: NA
D gene: NA
V gene: TRBV7-9
CDR3 DNA: TGTGCCAGCAGCTTCGGGCAAAACACAGATACGCAGTATTTT
CDR3 protein: CASSFGQNTDTQYF

J gene: TRBJ1-5
clone size: few
D gene: NA
V gene: TRBV4-1
CDR3 DNA: TGCGCCAGCAGCCGCCTACATAGCATAACCAATCAGCCCCAGCATTTT
CDR3 protein: CASSRLHSITNQPQHF

J gene: TRBJ1-1
clone size: few
D gene: TRBD1
V gene: TRBV28
CDR3 DNA: TGTGCCAGCATCCCCGGGACAGCGAACACTGAAGCTTTCTTT
CDR3 protein: CASIPGTANTEAFF

J gene: TRBJ2-3
clone size: NA
D gene: NA
V gene: TRBV4-1
CDR3 DNA: TGCGCCAGCAGCCAAGTGGGGACAGATACGCAGTATTTT
CDR3 protein: CASSQVGTDTQYF

J gene: TRBJ1-2
clone size: NA
D gene: NA
V gene: TRBV11-2
CDR3 DNA: TGTGCCAGCAGCTCCTTGACAGCCTCTGGGGGCTACACCTTC
CDR3 protein: CASSSLTASGGYTF

J gene: TRBJ2-7
clone size: NA
D gene: NA
V gene: TRBV28
CDR3 DNA: TGTGCCAGCCTATCCTCCGGAGGGTTGGTAGGCGGCGCTTACGAGCAGTACTTC
CDR3 protein: CASLSSGGLVGGAYEQYF

J gene: TRBJ2-6
clone size: NA
D gene: TRBD1
V gene: TRBV2
CDR3 DNA: TGTGCCAGCGGCGGACAGGGAGGTGTGGGGGCCAACGTCCTGACTTTC
CDR3 protein: CASGGQGGVGANVLTF

J gene: TRBJ2-7
clone size: many
D gene: TRBD1
V gene: TRBV6-1
CDR3 DNA: TGTGCCAGCAGTGCCGGGACAGGGGGCTCCTACGAGCAGTACTTC
CDR3 protein: CASSAGTGGSYEQYF

J gene: TRBJ2-7
clone size: few
D gene: NA
V gene: TRBV12-1
CDR3 DNA: TGTGCCAGCAGCTCCAGCAGAGGGATCGACGAGCAGTACTTC
CDR3 protein: CASSSSRGIDEQYF

J gene: TRBJ2-6
clone size: NA
D gene: NA
V gene: TRBV5-1
CDR3 DNA: TGCGCCAGCAAGGGAGCCCTCAGCTCCCCCTCTGGGGCCAACGTCCTGACTTTC
CDR3 protein: CASKGALSSPSGANVLTF

J gene: TRBJ1-1
clone size: once
D gene: NA
V gene: TRBV7-9
CDR3 DNA: TGTGCCAGCAGTAGATCGGGCGGATCGAACACTGAAGCTTTCTTT
CDR3 protein: CASSRSGGSNTEAFF

J gene: TRBJ1-1
clone size: few
D gene: TRBD1
V gene: TRBV29-1
CDR3 DNA: TGCAGCGCCAGGGGGCTGAACACTGAAGCTTTCTTT
CDR3 protein: CSARGLNTEAFF

J gene: TRBJ2-2
clone size: NA
D gene: NA
V gene: TRBV5-4
CDR3 DNA: TGTGCCAGCAGCTTGCCTTGGACTCCCACCGGGGAGCTGTTTTTT
CDR3 protein: CASSLPWTPTGELFF

J gene: TRBJ2-1
clone size: NA
D gene: TRBD2
V gene: TRBV27
CDR3 DNA: TGTGCCAGCAGACTAGCGGGAATAAATGAGCAGTTCTTC
CDR3 protein: CASRLAGINEQFF

J gene: TRBJ2-3
clone size: once
D gene: TRBD2
V gene: TRBV5-1
CDR3 DNA: TGCGCCAGCAGCTTGTCTGGGACTAGCGGGACAATAACCTCCAGGGATACGCAGTATTTT
CDR3 protein: CASSLSGTSGTITSRDTQYF

J gene: TRBJ2-6
clone size: once
D gene: NA
V gene: TRBV9
CDR3 DNA: TGTGCCAGCAGCGTAGTTCCCCAGGAGTCTGGGGCCAACGTCCTGACTTTC
CDR3 protein: CASSVVPQESGANVLTF

J gene: TRBJ2-7
clone size: NA
D gene: TRBD2
V gene: TRBV6-5
CDR3 DNA: TGTGCCAGCAGTTACTCGGCTAGCGGAAGCTACGAGCAGTACTTC
CDR3 protein: CASSYSASGSYEQYF

J gene: TRBJ2-2
clone size: NA
D gene: NA
V gene: TRBV7-2
CDR3 DNA: TGTGCCAGCAGCTTAGTCCCCTCGTACACCGGGGAGCTGTTTTTT
CDR3 protein: CASSLVPSYTGELFF